This T cell receptor beta chain was documented in a study of T-cell memory formation after mild COVID-19. TCRdb itself ran the 5' RACE reads through MiXCR, one entry per CDR3 protein. The table has roughly 350,000 distinct CDR3 sequences, approximately 27% seen once; the top ten hold about 13%. This clonotype occurred once. The V gene lost 2 bases and the J gene lost 8 bases, with 10 bases spanning the gap. The CDR3 loop spans 13 amino acids. Germline lookup yields CDR1 SGHTA and CDR2 FQGNSA. The sample consisted of PBMCs or a T cell subset sorted from them (not recorded which). The rearrangement uses TRBV7-2 and TRBJ1-3; D may be TRBD1 (5 bases). The TCR sequence derives from an adult woman who had mild COVID-19 (a few samples of this study predate the infection). Cell type and time point are not known. This chain's CDR3 is CASSLNWGDTIYF. The CDR3 DNA reads TGTGCCAGCAGCTTAAATTGGGGGGACACCATATATTTT.